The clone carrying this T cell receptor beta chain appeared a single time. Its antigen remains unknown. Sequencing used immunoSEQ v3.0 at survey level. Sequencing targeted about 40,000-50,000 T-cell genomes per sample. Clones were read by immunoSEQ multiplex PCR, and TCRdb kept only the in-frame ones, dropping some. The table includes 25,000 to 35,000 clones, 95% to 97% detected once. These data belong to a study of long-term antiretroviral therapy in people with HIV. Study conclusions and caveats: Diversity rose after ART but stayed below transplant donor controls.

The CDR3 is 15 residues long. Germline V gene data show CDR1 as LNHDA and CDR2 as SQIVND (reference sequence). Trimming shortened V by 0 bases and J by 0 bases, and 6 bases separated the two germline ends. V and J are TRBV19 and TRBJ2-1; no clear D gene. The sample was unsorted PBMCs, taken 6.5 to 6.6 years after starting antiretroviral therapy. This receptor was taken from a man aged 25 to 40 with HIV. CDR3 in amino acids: CASSIDASSYNEQFF. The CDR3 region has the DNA TGTGCCAGTAGTATAGACGCGAGCTCCTACAATGAGCAGTTCTTC.